Here is one T cell receptor beta chain with its context. What it binds is unknown. The data derive from a study of early stage breast cancer tumors. Whole-study context: Eight ER+/PR+/HER2- tumors were invasive ductal; four were invasive lobular. Study results and limitations: Most shared enriched TCRB sequences were commonly generated ones. In 14 of 16 patients, blood comparison separated tumor from normal breast. Tumors had roughly 2.6-fold higher T cell density than normal breast.

CDR1 and CDR2 from the germline V gene are SGHVS and FNYEAQ. This CDR3 spans 14 amino acids. The germline V and J ends were trimmed by 4 bases and 0 bases, with 10 bases remaining between them. Assay used: immunoSEQ multiplex PCR; TCRdb lists only in-frame clones, some missing. The table records tens of thousands of clones, 60% to 85% of them present only once. The V and J genes are TRBV7-6 and TRBJ2-7; weak D call: TRBD1 (6 bases). The sample consisted of blood. The TCR comes from a person in their thirties with breast cancer. CDR3 residues: CASSSDRFSYEQYF. DNA for the CDR3: TGTGCCAGCAGCTCAGACAGGTTCTCCTACGAGCAGTACTTC.